These T cell receptor beta chains were read from a single sample in a study of T-cell reconstitution after alpha-beta-depleted transplantation in children. One entry per CDR3 protein results from TCRdb running MiXCR on the PCR reads. The sample lists roughly 74,000 distinct CDR3 sequences; about a sixth were seen once. Material: PBMCs, mostly from graft donor cells, obtained 360 days after TCRalphabeta/CD19-depleted stem cell transplant. These receptors all come from a male patient aged 2 to 10 who had a stem cell transplant for acute lymphoblastic leukemia, so the T cells may come from the graft donor. Each CDR3 is given without its conserved first and last residue. D genes are given only for firm matches.

v_gene | d_gene | CDR3aa
TRBV5-1 | - | ASSLGRRNIQY
TRBV12-2 | - | ASRLAPTSGIQGQY
TRBV2 | TRBD2 | TSSLGGLAGVRSTGELF
TRBV7-9 | - | ATLKDWSYEQY
TRBV5-1 | - | ASSSPGTYSHLLTNTQY
TRBV4-1 | - | ASSQGDLNQPQH
TRBV2 | TRBD2 | ASSGSGGGRALGEQF
TRBV3-1 | TRBD2 | ASSPPAGGLRTGELF
TRBV5-1 | - | ASSPPPSASYNEQF
TRBV21-1 | - | ASPTSTCNNEQF
TRBV27 | TRBD1 | ASSWTGLNYEQY
TRBV7-8 | TRBD1 | ASSPMGQPYYEQY
TRBV9 | - | ASSPRVSRASTDTQY
TRBV5-1 | - | ASSLSGRTEAF